This T cell receptor (beta chain) was profiled in a study of blood T cell repertoires in COVID-19. Study-wide background: Material from acute and convalescent COVID-19 was sourced from the United States, Italy and Spain.

The CDR3 covers 11 residues. Trimming pared 5 bases from V and 5 bases from J, leaving 5 bases between. The germline V gene encodes CDR1 KGHDR and CDR2 SFDVKD. Data came from immunoSEQ multiplex PCR; TCRdb stores just in-frame clones and leaves some out. Of some 240,000 clones listed, over 75% are singletons. The chain links TRBV24-1 to TRBJ1-2; D ambiguous. The TCR was taken from a human donor in a cohort sampled during active COVID-19. Sequenced sample: peripheral blood. The CDR3 DNA reads as TGTGCCACCAGTGGGGCGTATGGCTACACCTTC. Its translation is CATSGAYGYTF.